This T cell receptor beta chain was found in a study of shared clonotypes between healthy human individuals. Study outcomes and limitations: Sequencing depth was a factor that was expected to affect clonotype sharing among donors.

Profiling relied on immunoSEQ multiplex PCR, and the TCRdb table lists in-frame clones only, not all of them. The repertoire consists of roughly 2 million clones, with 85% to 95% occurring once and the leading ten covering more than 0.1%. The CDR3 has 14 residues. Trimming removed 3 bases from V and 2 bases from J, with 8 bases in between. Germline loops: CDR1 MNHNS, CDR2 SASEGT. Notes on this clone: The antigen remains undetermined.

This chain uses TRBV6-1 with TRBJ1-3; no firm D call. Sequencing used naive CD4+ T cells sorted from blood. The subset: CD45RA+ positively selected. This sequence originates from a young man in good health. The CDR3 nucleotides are TGTGCCAGCAGTGATTGGGGAGCTGGAAACACCATATATTTT. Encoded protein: CASSDWGAGNTIYF.